The T cell receptor beta chain under discussion was sequenced for a study of cytomegalovirus exposure and HLA in healthy donors. Findings and limits, study-wide: For cytomegalovirus status, the classifier reportedly gave diagnoses with high specificity and sensitivity. The productive fraction for most TCR beta V segments was about 87% or about 30% in an earlier analysis. The study put 150 or so TCR beta chains on its list as cytomegalovirus-associated. Analysis was carried out at a later point, and it linked a missense DCLRE1C variant to TCR beta V- and J-gene trimming.

V dropped 7 bases and J dropped 9; count of bases not matched to a gene: 7. CDR1 is SNHLY, CDR2 FYNNEI, per germline. The length of the CDR3 is 14 residues. The PCR ran on 60 Vbeta and 13 Jbeta primers. TCRdb keeps only in-frame clones here, not all; method: immunoSEQ multiplex PCR. The sample has some 96,000 clones; 60% to 80% are singletons. Of note for this clone: Its antigen remains unknown.

Specimen: PBMCs. The chain couples TRBV2 to TRBJ2-1, with 12 bases identical to TRBD1. This TCR was recovered from a female donor in good health and CMV-seronegative. In nucleotides, the CDR3 is TGTGCCAGCATCCGGGACAGGGGGCTCGGTGAGCAGTTCTTC. Its translation is CASIRDRGLGEQFF.